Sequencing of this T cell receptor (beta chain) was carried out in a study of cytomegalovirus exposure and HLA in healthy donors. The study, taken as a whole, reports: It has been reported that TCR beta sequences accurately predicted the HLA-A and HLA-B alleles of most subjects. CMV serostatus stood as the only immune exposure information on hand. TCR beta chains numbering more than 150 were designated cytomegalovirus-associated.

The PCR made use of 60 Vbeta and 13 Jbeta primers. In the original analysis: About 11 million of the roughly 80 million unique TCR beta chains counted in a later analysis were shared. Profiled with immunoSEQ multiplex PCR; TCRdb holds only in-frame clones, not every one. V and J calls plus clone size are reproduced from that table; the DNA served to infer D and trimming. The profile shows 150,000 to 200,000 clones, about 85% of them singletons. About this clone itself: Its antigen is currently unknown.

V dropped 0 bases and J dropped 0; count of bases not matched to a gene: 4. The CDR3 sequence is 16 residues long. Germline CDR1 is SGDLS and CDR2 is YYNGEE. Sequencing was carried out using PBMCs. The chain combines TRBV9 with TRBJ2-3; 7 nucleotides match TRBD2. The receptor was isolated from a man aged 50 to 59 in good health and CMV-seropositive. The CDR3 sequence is CASSVGRGESTDTQYF. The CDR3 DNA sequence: TGTGCCAGCAGCGTAGGACGGGGGGAAAGCACAGATACGCAGTATTTT.